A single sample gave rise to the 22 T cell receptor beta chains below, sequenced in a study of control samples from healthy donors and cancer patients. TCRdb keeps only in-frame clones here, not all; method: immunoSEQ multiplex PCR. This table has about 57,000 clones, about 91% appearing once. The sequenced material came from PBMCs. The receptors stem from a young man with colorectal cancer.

Here the CDR3 DNA reads TGTGCCAGCAGCCCCCCGTGGGGCACTGAAGCTTTCTTT. Protein sequence: CASSPPWGTEAFF. V gene TRBV12-3 or TRBV12-4 combines with J gene TRBJ1-1; D is unclear. Trimming took 6 bases from V and 4 from J, leaving 12 bases between them. CDR3 length: 13 amino acids.

The CDR3 protein is CASSLIINEKLFF. CDR3 DNA sequence: TGTGCCAGCAGCTTAATTATAAATGAAAAACTGTTTTTT. The chain is built from TRBV7-8 and TRBJ1-4; no reliable D call. The CDR3 has 13 amino acids. CDR1 is SGHVS and CDR2 is FQNEAQ in the germline V gene. Deletions cut 2 bases from V and 5 bases from J, with 6 bases between.

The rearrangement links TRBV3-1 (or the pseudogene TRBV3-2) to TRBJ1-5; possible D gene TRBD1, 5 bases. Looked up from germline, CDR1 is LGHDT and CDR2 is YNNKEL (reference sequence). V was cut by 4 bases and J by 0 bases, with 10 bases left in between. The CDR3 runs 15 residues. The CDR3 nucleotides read TGTGCCAGCAGCCGCTCCGGGGGTAGCAATCAGCCCCAGCATTTT. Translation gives CASSRSGGSNQPQHF.

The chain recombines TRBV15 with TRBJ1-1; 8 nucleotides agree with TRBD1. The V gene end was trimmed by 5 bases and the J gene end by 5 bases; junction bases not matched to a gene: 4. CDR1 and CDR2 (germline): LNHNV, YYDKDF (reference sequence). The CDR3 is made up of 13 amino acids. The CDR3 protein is CATSGDRRTEAFF. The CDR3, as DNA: TGTGCCACCAGCGGGGACAGGCGGACTGAAGCTTTCTTT.

The CDR3, as DNA: TGTGCCAGCAGCTTCGGGGCGAGGTCGCTGAACACTGAAGCTTTCTTT. This sequence encodes CASSFGARSLNTEAFF. The chain combines TRBV7-9 with TRBJ1-1; possible D gene TRBD1, 5 bases. The CDR3 runs to 16 residues. CDR1 is SEHNR, CDR2 FQNEAQ, per germline (reference sequence). Trimming removed 3 bases from V and 0 bases from J, with 14 bases in between.

CDR3 loop: CASHGAFTEAFF. CDR3 sequence (DNA): TGTGCCAGTCACGGCGCGTTCACTGAAGCTTTCTTT. The chain combines TRBV12-3 or TRBV12-4 with TRBJ1-1; D is unclear. Trimming took off 9 bases at V and 4 bases at J, with 12 bases between the two ends. The CDR3 has 12 amino acids.

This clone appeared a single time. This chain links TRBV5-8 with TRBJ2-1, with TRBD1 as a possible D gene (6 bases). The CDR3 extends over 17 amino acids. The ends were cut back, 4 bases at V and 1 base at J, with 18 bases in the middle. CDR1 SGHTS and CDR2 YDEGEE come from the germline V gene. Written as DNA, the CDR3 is TGTGCCAGCAGCATATCTGTCGACAGGAGGTCCTACAATGAGCAGTTCTTC. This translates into CASSISVDRRSYNEQFF.

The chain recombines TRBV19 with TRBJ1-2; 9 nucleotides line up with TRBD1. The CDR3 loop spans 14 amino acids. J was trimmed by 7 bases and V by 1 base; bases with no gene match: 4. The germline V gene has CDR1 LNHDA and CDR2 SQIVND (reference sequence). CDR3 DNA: TGTGCCAGTAGTATAGGCACAGGGGGCGGTGGCTACACCTTC. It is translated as CASSIGTGGGGYTF.

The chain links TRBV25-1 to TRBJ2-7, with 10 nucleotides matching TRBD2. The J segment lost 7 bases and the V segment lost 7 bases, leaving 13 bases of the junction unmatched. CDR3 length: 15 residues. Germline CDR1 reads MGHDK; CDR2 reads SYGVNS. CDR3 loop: CASKASGGPGGEQYF. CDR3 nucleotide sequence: TGTGCCAGCAAAGCTAGCGGGGGCCCCGGGGGGGAGCAGTACTTC.

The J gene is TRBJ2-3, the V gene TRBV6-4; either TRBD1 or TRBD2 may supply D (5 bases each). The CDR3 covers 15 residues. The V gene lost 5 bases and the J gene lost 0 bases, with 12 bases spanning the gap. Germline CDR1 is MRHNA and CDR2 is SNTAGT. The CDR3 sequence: CASSFRGDSTDTQYF. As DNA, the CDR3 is TGTGCCAGCAGTTTTCGAGGGGACAGCACAGATACGCAGTATTTT.

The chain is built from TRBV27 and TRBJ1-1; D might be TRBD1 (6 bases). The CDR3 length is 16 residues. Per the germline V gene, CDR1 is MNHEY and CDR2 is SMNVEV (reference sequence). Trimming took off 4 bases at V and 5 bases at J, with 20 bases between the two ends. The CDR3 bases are TGTGCCAGCAGTTCCTTTTATGAAGGGGGGGGGACTGAAGCTTTCTTT. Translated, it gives CASSSFYEGGGTEAFF.

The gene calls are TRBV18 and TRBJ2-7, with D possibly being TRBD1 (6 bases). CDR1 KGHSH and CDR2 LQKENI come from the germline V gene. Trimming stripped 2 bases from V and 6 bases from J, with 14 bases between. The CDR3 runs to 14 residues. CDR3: CASSPSGHFGEQYV. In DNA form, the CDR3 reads TGTGCCAGCTCACCATCGGGACATTTCGGCGAGCAGTACGTC.

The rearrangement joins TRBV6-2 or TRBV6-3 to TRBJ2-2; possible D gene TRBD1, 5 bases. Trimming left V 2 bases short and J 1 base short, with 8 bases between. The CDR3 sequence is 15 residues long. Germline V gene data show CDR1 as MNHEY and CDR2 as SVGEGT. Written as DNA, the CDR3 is TGTGCCAGCAGTTACGGGGCGAAGAACACCGGGGAGCTGTTTTTT. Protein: CASSYGAKNTGELFF.

The CDR3 DNA sequence: TGTGCCAGCAGCGGGGGGGCCCTTAATGAAGCTTTCTTT. Amino acids: CASSGGALNEAFF. The chain is built from TRBV9 and TRBJ1-1; the D gene is possibly TRBD1 (6 bases). This CDR3 has 13 amino acids. V was shortened by 3 bases and J by 7 bases, with 13 bases between the two germline ends. Germline CDR1 reads SGDLS; CDR2 reads YYNGEE.

CDR3 residues: CASSTSGQALTDTQYF. The CDR3 DNA reads TGTGCCAGCAGCACCTCGGGACAGGCCCTCACAGATACGCAGTATTTT. The rearrangement uses TRBV21-1 and TRBJ2-3; the D call TRBD1 from the table was never checked on the DNA. TRBV21-1 is deemed a pseudogene. The CDR3 has 16 amino acids.

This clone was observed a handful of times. CDR3: CASSPGSPGRRSPLHF. DNA for the CDR3: TGCGCCAGCAGCCCGGGGTCCCCGGGACGAAGATCACCCCTCCACTTT. The gene calls are TRBV5-1 and TRBJ1-6; D may be TRBD1 (5 bases). The CDR3 sequence is 16 residues long. Trimming stripped 4 bases from V and 10 bases from J, with 21 bases between. Germline assignment: CDR1 SGHRS and CDR2 YFSETQ.

The CDR3 protein is CASSPDTSPKGYTF. The CDR3 DNA follows: TGTGCCAGCAGTCCCGATACCTCACCCAAGGGCTACACCTTC. The chain recombines TRBV7-9 with TRBJ1-2; D is uncertain. This CDR3 has 14 amino acids. Germline values: CDR1 SEHNR, CDR2 FQNEAQ (reference sequence). V was cut by 6 bases and J by 8 bases, with 19 bases left in between.

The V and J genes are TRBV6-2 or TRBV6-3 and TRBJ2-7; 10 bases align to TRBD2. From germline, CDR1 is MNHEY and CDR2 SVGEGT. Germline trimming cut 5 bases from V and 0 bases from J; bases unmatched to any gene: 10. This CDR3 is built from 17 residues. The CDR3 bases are TGTGCCAGCAGTCACAGCACTAGCGGGGAGAGCTCCTACGAGCAGTACGTC. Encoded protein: CASSHSTSGESSYEQYV.

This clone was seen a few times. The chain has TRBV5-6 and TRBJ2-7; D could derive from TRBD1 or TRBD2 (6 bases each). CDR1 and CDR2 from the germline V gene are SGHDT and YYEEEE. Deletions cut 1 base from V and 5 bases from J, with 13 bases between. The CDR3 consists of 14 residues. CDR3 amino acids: CASSLIGGANEQYV. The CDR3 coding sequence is TGTGCCAGCAGCTTGATCGGGGGCGCCAACGAGCAGTACGTC.

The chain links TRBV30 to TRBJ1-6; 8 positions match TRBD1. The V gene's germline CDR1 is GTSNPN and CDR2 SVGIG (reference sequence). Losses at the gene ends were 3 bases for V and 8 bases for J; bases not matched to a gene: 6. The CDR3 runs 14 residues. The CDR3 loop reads CAWSRTGSDSPLHF. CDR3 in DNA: TGTGCCTGGAGCAGGACAGGGTCCGATTCACCCCTCCACTTT.

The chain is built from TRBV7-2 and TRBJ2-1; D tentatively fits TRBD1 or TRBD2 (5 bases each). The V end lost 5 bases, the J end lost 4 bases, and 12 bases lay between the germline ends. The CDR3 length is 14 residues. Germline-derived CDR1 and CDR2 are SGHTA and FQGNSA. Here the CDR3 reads CASSPGRPYNEQFF. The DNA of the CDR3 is TGTGCCAGCAGCCCGGGACGGCCGTACAATGAGCAGTTCTTC.

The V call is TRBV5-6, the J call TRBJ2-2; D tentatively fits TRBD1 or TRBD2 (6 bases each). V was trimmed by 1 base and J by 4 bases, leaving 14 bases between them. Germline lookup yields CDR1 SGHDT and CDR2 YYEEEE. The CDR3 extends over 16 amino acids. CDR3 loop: CASSLTGARGTGELFF. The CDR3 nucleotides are TGTGCCAGCAGCTTGACGGGGGCGCGGGGCACCGGGGAGCTGTTTTTT.